One and the same sample provided the 26 T cell receptor beta chains below, sequenced in a study of siplizumab effects on memory and regulatory T cells. Their target antigens are unknown. Cells that made up the mixed lymphocyte reaction were cocultured at 37°C for around 6 days. Using immunoSEQ multiplex PCR, the repertoire was profiled, and TCRdb retains in-frame clones only, with some absent. The sample holds 9,500 to 13,000 clones, about 45% seen once. Sequencing was done on a sample of CFSE-low (dividing) CD4+ T cells sorted from an allogeneic mixed lymphocyte reaction. The receptors were gathered from a human donor in good health; the cells came from an allogeneic mixed lymphocyte reaction.

The chain is built from TRBV19 and TRBJ2-3; possibly TRBD1 for D (6 bases). The germline V gene has CDR1 LNHDA and CDR2 SQIVND (reference sequence). The CDR3 runs 14 residues. V lost 0 bases, J lost 4 bases, and 8 bases lay in between. CDR3 protein: CASSIDRTADTQYF. The CDR3, as DNA: TGTGCCAGTAGTATAGACCGGACAGCAGATACGCAGTATTTT.

This clone was seen a few times. The J gene is TRBJ1-3, the V gene TRBV30, with no clear D. CDR1 is GTSNPN, CDR2 SVGIG, per germline (reference sequence). Trimming removed 5 bases from V and 1 base from J, with 6 bases in between. The CDR3 runs to 12 residues. The DNA for the CDR3 is TGTGCCTGGGCGGGGTCTGGAAACACCATATATTTT. Translating it yields CAWAGSGNTIYF. The entire variable domain, with the rest obtained from reference TRBV30 and TRBJ1-3, is as follows: SQTIHQWPATLVQPVGSPLSLECTVEGTSNPNLYWYRQAAGRGLQLLFYSVGIGQISSEVPQNLSASRPQDRQFILSSKKLLLSDSGFYLCAWAGSGNTIYFGEGSWLTVV.

V gene TRBV5-5 combines with J gene TRBJ1-1; no firm D call. This CDR3 is 15 amino acids long. CDR1 is SGHKS, CDR2 YYEKEE, per germline (reference sequence). Trimming removed 2 bases at V and 4 bases at J, with 15 bases between. CDR3 residues: CASSLLGDTFTEAFF. CDR3 coding DNA: TGTGCCAGCAGCTTACTTGGTGACACCTTCACTGAAGCTTTCTTT.

The CDR3 is CASSSGGTPGTTEAFF. CDR3 coding DNA: TGTGCCAGCAGCTCCGGCGGGACCCCAGGAACCACTGAAGCTTTCTTT. The rearrangement links TRBV28 to TRBJ1-1, with a weak D call TRBD1 (5 bases). The length of the CDR3 is 16 residues. The V end was cut by 6 bases, the J end by 4 bases, with 21 bases between. The germline V gene has CDR1 MDHEN and CDR2 SYDVKM.

By sample fraction, this clone is medium-sized. The sample has other DNA sequences that encode this CDR3 too. This sequence joins TRBV19 and TRBJ1-2; no definite D call. V gave up 3 bases and J gave up 4 bases, with 6 bases separating them. Germline assignment: CDR1 LNHDA and CDR2 SQIVND (reference sequence). The CDR3 spans 12 residues. CDR3 nucleotide sequence: TGTGCCAGTAGTATGTTGGGCTATGGCTACACCTTC. Its translation: CASSMLGYGYTF. Full variable domain (rest looked up from reference TRBV19 and TRBJ1-2): DGGITQSPKYLFRKEGQNVTLSCEQNLNHDAMYWYRQDPGQGLRLIYYSQIVNDFQKGDIAEGYSVSREKKESFPLTVTSAQKNPTAFYLCASSMLGYGYTFGSGTRLTVV.

This clone was recorded a few times. A read error is likely, as this CDR3 ends without the conserved phenylalanine or tryptophan. No DNA is shown, since the ends of the CDR3 on it are uncertain; the CDR3 is the one TCRdb lists. The chain links TRBV29-1 to TRBJ1-1. CDR1 and CDR2 from the germline V gene are SQVTM and ANQGSEA. The CDR3 sequence runs 8 residues, both termini included. CDR3 protein: CSVERAFS.

This chain uses TRBV28 with TRBJ2-5; D possibly corresponds to TRBD2 (5 bases). Germline V gene lookup returns CDR1 MDHEN and CDR2 SYDVKM. The ends were cut back, 3 bases at V and 7 bases at J, with 15 bases in the middle. The CDR3 runs 14 residues. The CDR3 loop reads CASSLVIPAGTQYF. The CDR3 DNA is TGTGCCAGCAGTTTGGTTATCCCGGCGGGGACCCAGTACTTC.

This rearrangement joins TRBV7-8 to TRBJ1-1; D unclear. The CDR3 covers 14 residues. Germline CDR1 SGHVS, CDR2 FQNEAQ. V was cut by 5 bases and J by 5 bases, with 15 bases left in between. CDR3 region: CASSRPSGRTEAFF. The CDR3 bases are TGTGCCAGCAGCCGTCCATCGGGTCGAACTGAAGCTTTCTTT.

The V call is TRBV28, the J call TRBJ1-2; no clear D. The germline V and J ends were trimmed by 6 bases and 5 bases, with 10 bases remaining between them. Per germline, CDR1 MDHEN and CDR2 SYDVKM. The CDR3 contains 12 residues. The CDR3 spells CASSAVFYGYTF. In DNA, the CDR3 is TGTGCCAGCAGCGCGGTTTTTTATGGCTACACCTTC.

This clone was detected only a few times. The chain links TRBV5-1 to TRBJ2-7; no clear D gene. The ends were cut back, 0 bases at V and 4 bases at J, with 5 bases in the middle. This CDR3 is built from 12 residues. Germline V lookup: CDR1 SGHRS, CDR2 YFSETQ. The CDR3 sequence is CASSLEQYEQYF. The CDR3 DNA reads as TGCGCCAGCAGCTTGGAACAATACGAGCAGTACTTC.

In this sample, this clone turned up once. The V and J genes are TRBV19 and TRBJ2-1, with 9 bases matching TRBD2. From germline, CDR1 is LNHDA and CDR2 SQIVND (reference sequence). There are 14 residues in the CDR3. V dropped 5 bases and J dropped 11; count of bases not matched to a gene: 10. This chain's CDR3 is CASSPAGGSSKQFF. For the CDR3, the DNA is TGTGCCAGTAGTCCCGCGGGGGGGTCGAGTAAGCAGTTCTTC.

This clone came up a few times. V is TRBV5-4 and J is TRBJ2-5, with D perhaps TRBD1 or TRBD2 (5 bases each). CDR1 and CDR2 (germline): SGHNT, YYREEE (reference sequence). V was pared by 0 bases and J by 5 bases, with 14 bases between. CDR3 length: 15 amino acids. In DNA, the CDR3 is TGTGCCAGCAGCTTGGATCAGGGTCGAGGGGAGACCCAGTACTTC. Its protein product is CASSLDQGRGETQYF.

By its share, this clone is medium-sized. The CDR3 sequence is CASSALRGQEPRKPQHF. CDR3 nucleotide sequence: TGTGCCAGCAGTGCACTACGAGGTCAGGAGCCGAGGAAGCCCCAGCATTTT. This chain connects TRBV6-1 to TRBJ1-5; no definite D call. The CDR3 has 17 residues. Germline V gene data show CDR1 as MNHNS and CDR2 as SASEGT. V was cut by 4 bases and J by 8 bases, with 24 bases left in between.

This chain joins TRBV5-1 and TRBJ2-2; 8 positions agree with TRBD2. Trimming at V came to 7 bases and at J to 3 bases, leaving 11 bases not matched to a gene. CDR3 size: 16 residues. The V gene's germline CDR1 is SGHRS and CDR2 YFSETQ. This CDR3 reads CASGASGRLDTGELFF. CDR3 DNA sequence: TGCGCCAGCGGGGCTAGCGGGCGCCTCGACACCGGGGAGCTGTTTTTT.

CDR3 amino acids: CASSQFLAGAETQYF. CDR3 DNA: TGTGCCAGCAGCCAATTCCTAGCGGGAGCGGAGACCCAGTACTTC. This sequence joins TRBV14 and TRBJ2-5; 10 bases line up with TRBD2. CDR1 is SGHDN, CDR2 FVKESK, per germline. This CDR3 comprises 15 residues. The V gene end was trimmed by 2 bases and the J gene end by 5 bases; junction bases not matched to a gene: 5.

In regard to this clone: Other DNA sequences in this specimen translate into the identical CDR3. The J gene is TRBJ1-1, the V gene TRBV18; D not resolved. Deletions cut 4 bases from V and 0 bases from J, with 9 bases between. Germline loops: CDR1 KGHSH, CDR2 LQKENI. CDR3 length: 14 amino acids. CDR3 in DNA: TGTGCCAGCTCACTTTCCCAAATGAACACTGAAGCTTTCTTT. The encoded protein is CASSLSQMNTEAFF.

The rearrangement joins TRBV7-2 to TRBJ2-7; 9 nucleotides agree with TRBD2. This CDR3 has 15 residues. Germline V gives CDR1 SGHTA, CDR2 FQGNSA. V lost 5 bases to trimming and J lost 2 bases; unmatched junction nucleotides: 7. The CDR3 DNA follows: TGTGCCAGCAGCCCGCGGGGGGGGACCCCCTACGAGCAGTACTTC. Protein product: CASSPRGGTPYEQYF.

As for this clone: Mismatch with germline at one junction end may stem from a read error. The rearrangement links TRBV28 to TRBJ1-3; D ambiguous. The germline V gene has CDR1 MDHEN and CDR2 SYDVKM. CDR3 size: 14 residues. The CDR3 nucleotides read TGTGCCAGCCGTTTACCCGTCTCTGGAAACACCATATATTTT. This sequence encodes CASRLPVSGNTIYF.

The chain has TRBV7-9 and TRBJ2-5, with D tentatively TRBD2 (5 bases). V was cut by 1 base and J by 1 base, with 7 bases left in between. From germline, CDR1 is SEHNR and CDR2 FQNEAQ (reference sequence). The CDR3 covers 14 residues. CDR3 sequence reads: CASSLGSGQETQYF. The CDR3 region has the DNA TGTGCCAGCAGCTTAGGAAGCGGCCAAGAGACCCAGTACTTC.

The chain has TRBV5-1 and TRBJ2-5; D perhaps matches TRBD1 (6 bases). Trimming left V 4 bases short and J 1 base short, with 14 bases between. The CDR3 contains 15 residues. The germline CDR1 and CDR2 sequences are SGHRS and YFSETQ. Here the CDR3 DNA reads TGCGCCAGCAGCAGACAACAGGGCCCCCAAGAGACCCAGTACTTC. Encoded protein: CASSRQQGPQETQYF. The full variable domain, rest sourced from reference TRBV5-1 and TRBJ2-5, is KAGVTQTPRYLIKTRGQQVTLSCSPISGHRSVSWYQQTPGQGLQFLFEYFSETQRNKGNFPGRFSGRQFSNSRSEMNVSTLELGDSALYLCASSRQQGPQETQYFGPGTRLLVL.

The rearrangement uses TRBV7-2 and TRBJ2-5; no clear D gene. The V and J ends lost 5 bases and 7 bases respectively, with 17 bases between them. The CDR3 extends over 14 amino acids. The germline V gene has CDR1 SGHTA and CDR2 FQGNSA. CDR3 nucleotide sequence: TGTGCCAGCAGCCTTCTCTATAAAGATGGGACCCAGTACTTC. The encoded protein is CASSLLYKDGTQYF.

The rearrangement joins TRBV19 to TRBJ1-1; D uncertain. Germline V gives CDR1 LNHDA, CDR2 SQIVND (reference sequence). CDR3 length: 14 residues. The V gene lost 8 bases and the J gene lost 6 bases, with 19 bases spanning the gap. The CDR3 DNA sequence: TGTGCCAGTGGGATGGGTGGAAGGGCCGCTGAAGCTTTCTTT. Translation gives CASGMGGRAAEAFF.

Relative to its sample, this clone is medium-sized (0.01 to 0.1%). The chain joins TRBV5-1 to TRBJ2-3; 7 positions match TRBD1. After removal of 7 bases from V and 1 base from J, the junction contained 3 bases not matched to a gene. CDR3 length: 13 residues. Germline loops: CDR1 SGHRS, CDR2 YFSETQ. The CDR3 region has the DNA TGCGCCAGCGGGGACAGCCGCACAGATACGCAGTATTTT. It codes for CASGDSRTDTQYF.

This clone was found a few times. The J gene is TRBJ2-3, the V gene TRBV9; a possible D gene is TRBD1 (6 bases). Trimming stripped 1 base from V and 2 bases from J, with 11 bases between. CDR1 is SGDLS and CDR2 is YYNGEE in the germline V gene. The CDR3 is 15 residues long. CDR3 residues: CASSVRSGVTDTQYF. DNA for the CDR3: TGTGCCAGCAGCGTACGATCAGGGGTCACAGATACGCAGTATTTT.

This rearrangement joins TRBV28 to TRBJ2-2, with a possible D match to TRBD2 (6 bases). Trimming took off 3 bases at V and 5 bases at J, with 13 bases between the two ends. Germline CDR1 reads MDHEN; CDR2 reads SYDVKM. This CDR3 contains 15 residues. The CDR3 sequence is CASSFAIGGTGELFF. CDR3 sequence (DNA): TGTGCCAGCAGTTTTGCTATCGGGGGAACCGGGGAGCTGTTTTTT.

The rearrangement uses TRBV11-2 and TRBJ2-5; D might be TRBD2 (5 bases). Trimming took off 5 bases at V and 5 bases at J, with 21 bases between the two ends. From germline, CDR1 is SGHAT and CDR2 FQNNGV. This CDR3 contains 16 residues. As DNA, the CDR3 is TGTGCCAGCAGCCGAGCCGCTACTAGTGTAAGGGAGACCCAGTACTTC. Residues: CASSRAATSVRETQYF.